Listed below are T cell receptor beta chains from one sample, sequenced in a study of blood T cell repertoires in COVID-19. Only in-frame clones appear in the TCRdb table, and some are missing; sequencing was by immunoSEQ multiplex PCR. The data show more than 300,000 clones, 86% seen once. Material for sequencing was peripheral blood. The receptors stem from a woman aged 45-60 years with acute or convalescent COVID-19. Each CDR3 is given with its conserved first and last residue. D genes are given only for firm matches. Where a row states a size, it is once, few, many or the class of an expanded clone; other rows omit it.

D gene: .
V gene: TRBV5-8
clone size: .
J gene: TRBJ2-7
CDR3 DNA: TGTGCCAGCAGCGTGGGGCTGGGACTTGCTCGCTACGAGCAGTACTTC
CDR3 protein: CASSVGLGLARYEQYF

D gene: TRBD2
V gene: TRBV7-8
clone size: .
J gene: TRBJ2-1
CDR3 DNA: TGTGCCAGCAGCGGTGGGACTAGCGTCTACAATGAGCAGTTCTTC
CDR3 protein: CASSGGTSVYNEQFF

D gene: TRBD2
V gene: TRBV19
clone size: .
J gene: TRBJ2-1
CDR3 DNA: TGTGCCAGTAGTATAATGCCTAGCGGGACCTATGAGCAGTTCTTC
CDR3 protein: CASSIMPSGTYEQFF

D gene: .
V gene: TRBV19
clone size: .
J gene: TRBJ2-6
CDR3 DNA: TGTGCCAGTAGTGATAGAGGGCAGCGCACCCTCTCTGGGGCCAACGTCCTGACTTTC
CDR3 protein: CASSDRGQRTLSGANVLTF

D gene: TRBD2
V gene: TRBV24-1
clone size: .
J gene: TRBJ2-5
CDR3 DNA: TGTGCCACCAGTGAGGGACTAGCGGGAGGAGAAGAGACCCAGTACTTC
CDR3 protein: CATSEGLAGGEETQYF

D gene: .
V gene: TRBV28
clone size: few
J gene: TRBJ1-5
CDR3 DNA: TGTGCCAGCAGGCCGGGGGGCGAAAGGGACAATCAGCCCCAGCATTTT
CDR3 protein: CASRPGGERDNQPQHF

D gene: TRBD2
V gene: TRBV5-1
clone size: .
J gene: TRBJ2-1
CDR3 DNA: TGCGCCAGCTCCCGAGGACTAGCGGGAGATGAGCAGTTCTTC
CDR3 protein: CASSRGLAGDEQFF

D gene: TRBD2
V gene: TRBV7-3
clone size: .
J gene: TRBJ2-1
CDR3 DNA: TGTGCCAGCAGCTTAAGACTAGCGGGAGGGTATGAGCAGTTCTTC
CDR3 protein: CASSLRLAGGYEQFF

D gene: .
V gene: TRBV7-2
clone size: .
J gene: TRBJ2-1
CDR3 DNA: TGTGCCAGCAGCTTAGGAGGGTATGAGCAGTTCTTC
CDR3 protein: CASSLGGYEQFF

D gene: TRBD1
V gene: TRBV28
clone size: .
J gene: TRBJ1-4
CDR3 DNA: TGTGCCAGCAGTTTGTTGGGGACAGGGGGCGATCCGGGGGAAAAACTGTTTTTT
CDR3 protein: CASSLLGTGGDPGEKLFF

D gene: TRBD2
V gene: TRBV20-1
clone size: .
J gene: TRBJ2-7
CDR3 DNA: TGCAGTGCTAGTAATTTCAAGCGGGATTCGCGCGAGCAGTACTTC
CDR3 protein: CSASNFKRDSREQYF

D gene: .
V gene: TRBV11-2
clone size: once
J gene: TRBJ1-2
CDR3 DNA: TGTGCCAGCAGCTTAATGCCAAACTGGTATGGCTACACCTTC
CDR3 protein: CASSLMPNWYGYTF

D gene: .
V gene: TRBV28
clone size: .
J gene: TRBJ1-3
CDR3 DNA: TGTGCCAGCAGTTTTGCGTTCACGGGAAACACCATATATTTT
CDR3 protein: CASSFAFTGNTIYF

D gene: .
V gene: TRBV2
clone size: once
J gene: TRBJ1-1
CDR3 DNA: TGTGCCAGCAGTCTCTCCGGACAGTACACTGAAGCTTTCTTT
CDR3 protein: CASSLSGQYTEAFF

D gene: .
V gene: TRBV30
clone size: .
J gene: TRBJ2-5
CDR3 DNA: TGTGCGGGAGGCGGCCATACCCGAGAGACCCAGTACTTC
CDR3 protein: CAGGGHTRETQYF

D gene: .
V gene: TRBV10-3
clone size: .
J gene: TRBJ2-2
CDR3 DNA: TGTGCCATCAGTGAGATACAGACAACCGGGGAGCTGTTTTTT
CDR3 protein: CAISEIQTTGELFF

D gene: TRBD2
V gene: TRBV7-9
clone size: once
J gene: TRBJ2-7
CDR3 DNA: TGTGCCAGCAGCTTCGGACTAGCGGGAGGATACCTTCGAGACGAGCAGTACTTC
CDR3 protein: CASSFGLAGGYLRDEQYF

D gene: TRBD1
V gene: TRBV9
clone size: .
J gene: TRBJ1-5
CDR3 DNA: TGTGCCAGCAGCCCGACAGGGCATGGCAATCAGCCCCAGCATTTT
CDR3 protein: CASSPTGHGNQPQHF

D gene: .
V gene: TRBV6-5
clone size: .
J gene: TRBJ1-2
CDR3 DNA: TGTGCCAGCAGTTACTCTCGAGTGCGGGGCTACACCTTC
CDR3 protein: CASSYSRVRGYTF

D gene: TRBD1
V gene: TRBV6-4
clone size: .
J gene: TRBJ1-5
CDR3 DNA: TGTGCCAGCAGTCCTTCCCGGGACAGCCTAAGCAATCAGCCCCAGCATTTT
CDR3 protein: CASSPSRDSLSNQPQHF